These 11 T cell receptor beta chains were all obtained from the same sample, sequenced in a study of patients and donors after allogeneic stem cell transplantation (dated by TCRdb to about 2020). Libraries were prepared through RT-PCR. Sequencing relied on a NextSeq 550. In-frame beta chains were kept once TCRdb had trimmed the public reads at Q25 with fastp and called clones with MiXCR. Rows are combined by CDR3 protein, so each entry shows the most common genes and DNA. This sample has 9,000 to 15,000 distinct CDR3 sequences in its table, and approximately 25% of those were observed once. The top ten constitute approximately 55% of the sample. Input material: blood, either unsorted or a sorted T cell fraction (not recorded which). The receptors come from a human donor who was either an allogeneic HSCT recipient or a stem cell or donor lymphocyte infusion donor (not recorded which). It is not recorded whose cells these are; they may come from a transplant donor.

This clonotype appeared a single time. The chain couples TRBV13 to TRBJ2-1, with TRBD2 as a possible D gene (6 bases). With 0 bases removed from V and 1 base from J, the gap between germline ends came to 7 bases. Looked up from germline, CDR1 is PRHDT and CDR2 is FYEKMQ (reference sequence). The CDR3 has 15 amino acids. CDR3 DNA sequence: TGTGCCAGCAGCTTAGGCGGGGGTTCCTACAATGAGCAGTTCTTC. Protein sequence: CASSLGGGSYNEQFF.

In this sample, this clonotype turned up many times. DNA of the CDR3: TGCGCCAGCACCCTCGAGGCGGTTTTTAAAAAACTGTTTTTT. Its protein is CASTLEAVFKKLFF. This rearrangement joins TRBV4-3 to TRBJ1-4, with unresolved D. In germline, CDR1 is LGHNA, CDR2 YSLEER. The CDR3 loop spans 14 amino acids. Trimming removed 7 bases at V and 9 bases at J, with 18 bases between.

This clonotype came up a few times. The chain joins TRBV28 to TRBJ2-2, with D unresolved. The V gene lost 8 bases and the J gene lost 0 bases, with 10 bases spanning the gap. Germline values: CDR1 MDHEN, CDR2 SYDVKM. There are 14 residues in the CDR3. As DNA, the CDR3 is TGTGCCAGCTCGTGGCACTCGAACACCGGGGAGCTGTTTTTT. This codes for CASSWHSNTGELFF.

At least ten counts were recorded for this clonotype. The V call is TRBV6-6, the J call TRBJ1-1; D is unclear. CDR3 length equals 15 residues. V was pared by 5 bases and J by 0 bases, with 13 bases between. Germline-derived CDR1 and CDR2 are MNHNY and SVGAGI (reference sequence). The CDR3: CASSPVGRLNTEAFF. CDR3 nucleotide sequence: TGTGCCAGCAGTCCGGTTGGACGGTTGAACACTGAAGCTTTCTTT.

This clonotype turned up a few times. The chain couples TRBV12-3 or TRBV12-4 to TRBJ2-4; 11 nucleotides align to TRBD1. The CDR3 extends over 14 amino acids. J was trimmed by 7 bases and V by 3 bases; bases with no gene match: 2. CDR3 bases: TGTGCCAGCAGTTTTGGGGACAGGGGGAACATTCAGTACTTC. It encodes CASSFGDRGNIQYF.

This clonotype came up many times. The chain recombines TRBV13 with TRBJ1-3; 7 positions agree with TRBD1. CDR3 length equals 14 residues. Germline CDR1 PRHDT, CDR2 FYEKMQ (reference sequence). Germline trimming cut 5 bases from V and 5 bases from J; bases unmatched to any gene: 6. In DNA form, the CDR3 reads TGTGCCAGCAGCCACCGGGACAGTAGAAACACCATATATTTT. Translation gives CASSHRDSRNTIYF. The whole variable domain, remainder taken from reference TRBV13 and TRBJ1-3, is AAGVIQSPRHLIKEKRETATLKCYPIPRHDTVYWYQQGPGQDPQFLISFYEKMQSDKGSIPDRFSAQQFSDYHSELNMSSLELGDSALYFCASSHRDSRNTIYFGEGSWLTVV.

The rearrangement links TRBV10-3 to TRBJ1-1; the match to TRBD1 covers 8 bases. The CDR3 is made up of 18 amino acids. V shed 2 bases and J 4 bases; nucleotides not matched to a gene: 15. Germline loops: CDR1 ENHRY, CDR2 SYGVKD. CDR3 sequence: CAISERGTGLPSGTEAFF. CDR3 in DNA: TGTGCCATCAGTGAGCGAGGGACAGGTCTACCTTCGGGCACTGAAGCTTTCTTT.

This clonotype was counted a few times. CDR3 nucleotides: TGTGCCAGCAGCTTAGTCGGGACCGTCACGGATACGCAGTATTTT. The encoded protein is CASSLVGTVTDTQYF. This rearrangement joins TRBV7-2 to TRBJ2-3; D could derive from TRBD1 or TRBD2 (5 bases each). V was clipped by 1 base and J by 6 bases, with 14 bases between them. Germline V gene lookup returns CDR1 SGHTA and CDR2 FQGNSA. The CDR3 length is 15 residues.

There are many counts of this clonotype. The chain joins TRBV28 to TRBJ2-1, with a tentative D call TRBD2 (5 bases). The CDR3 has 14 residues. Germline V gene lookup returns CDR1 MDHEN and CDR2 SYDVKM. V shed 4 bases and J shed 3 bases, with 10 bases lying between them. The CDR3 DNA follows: TGTGCCAGCAGTTGGGGTGGGAGCTACAATGAGCAGTTCTTC. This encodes CASSWGGSYNEQFF. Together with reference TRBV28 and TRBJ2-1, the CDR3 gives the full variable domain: DVKVTQSSRYLVKRTGEKVFLECVQDMDHENMFWYRQDPGLGLRLIYFSYDVKMKEKGDIPEGYSVSREKKERFSLILESASTNQTSMYLCASSWGGSYNEQFFGPGTRLTVL.

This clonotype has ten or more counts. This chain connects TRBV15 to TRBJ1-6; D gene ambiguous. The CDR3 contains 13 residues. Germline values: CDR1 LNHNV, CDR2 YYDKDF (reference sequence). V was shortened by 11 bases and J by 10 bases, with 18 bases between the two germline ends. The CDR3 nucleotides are TGTGCCTCTGCCAGGAGTATCGACTCACCCCTCCACTTT. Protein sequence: CASARSIDSPLHF.

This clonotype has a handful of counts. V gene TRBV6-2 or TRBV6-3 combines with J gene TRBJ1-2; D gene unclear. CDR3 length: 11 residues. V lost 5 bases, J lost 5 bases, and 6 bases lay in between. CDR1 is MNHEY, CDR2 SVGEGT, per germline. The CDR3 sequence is CASSIGYGYTF. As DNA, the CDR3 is TGTGCCAGCAGTATTGGATATGGCTACACCTTC.